This T cell receptor beta chain was found in a study of cytomegalovirus exposure and HLA in healthy donors. From germline, CDR1 is SQVTM and CDR2 ANQGSEA. There are 14 residues in the CDR3. Trimming stripped 5 bases from V and 3 bases from J, with 16 bases between. This clone appeared a few times. PCR was performed using 60 Vbeta and 13 Jbeta primers. The data were produced by immunoSEQ multiplex PCR, yet TCRdb's version contains in-frame clones alone and is incomplete. The sample carries some 110,000 clones, about 70% recorded once. The V gene is TRBV29-1, the J gene TRBJ1-2; no reliable D call. The clonotype comes from a man aged 30 to 45 in good health and CMV-seropositive. The specimen was PBMCs. The CDR3 sequence is CSVPRTSRDYGYTF. DNA for the CDR3: TGCAGCGTTCCCCGGACTAGTCGAGACTATGGCTACACCTTC. Looking up the rest from reference TRBV29-1 and TRBJ1-2 gives the full variable domain: SAVISQKPSRDICQRGTSLTIQCQVDSQVTMMFWYRQQPGQSLTLIATANQGSEATYESGFVIDKFPISRPNLTFSTLTVSNMSPEDSSIYLCSVPRTSRDYGYTFGSGTRLTVV.